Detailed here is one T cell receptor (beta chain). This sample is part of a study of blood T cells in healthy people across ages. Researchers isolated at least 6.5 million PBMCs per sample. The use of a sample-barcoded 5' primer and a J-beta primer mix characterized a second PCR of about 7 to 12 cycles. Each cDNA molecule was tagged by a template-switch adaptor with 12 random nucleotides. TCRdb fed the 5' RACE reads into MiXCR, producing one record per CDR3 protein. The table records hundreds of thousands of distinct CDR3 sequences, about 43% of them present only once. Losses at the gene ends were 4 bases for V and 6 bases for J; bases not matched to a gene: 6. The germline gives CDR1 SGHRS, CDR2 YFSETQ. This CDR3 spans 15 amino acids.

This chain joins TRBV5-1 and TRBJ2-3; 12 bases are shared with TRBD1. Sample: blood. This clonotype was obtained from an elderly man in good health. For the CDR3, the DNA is TGCGCCAGCAGCCAGGGACAGGGGGCGCGGGATACGCAGTATTTT. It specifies CASSQGQGARDTQYF.